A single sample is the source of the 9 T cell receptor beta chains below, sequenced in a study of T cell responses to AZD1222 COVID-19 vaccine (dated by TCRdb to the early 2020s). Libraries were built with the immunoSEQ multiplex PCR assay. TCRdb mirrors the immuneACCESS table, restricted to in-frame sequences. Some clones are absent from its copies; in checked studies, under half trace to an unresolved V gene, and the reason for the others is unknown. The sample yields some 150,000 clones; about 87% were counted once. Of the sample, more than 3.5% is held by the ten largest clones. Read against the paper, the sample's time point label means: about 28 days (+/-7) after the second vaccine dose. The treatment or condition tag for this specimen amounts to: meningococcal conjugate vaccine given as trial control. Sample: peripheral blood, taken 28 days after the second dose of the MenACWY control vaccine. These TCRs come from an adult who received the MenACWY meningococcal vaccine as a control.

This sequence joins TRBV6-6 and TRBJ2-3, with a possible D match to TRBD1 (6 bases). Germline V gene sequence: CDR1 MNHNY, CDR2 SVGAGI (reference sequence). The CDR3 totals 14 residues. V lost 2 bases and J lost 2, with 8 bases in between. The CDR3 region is CASSYTGPTDTQYF. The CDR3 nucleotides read TGTGCCAGCAGTTACACAGGGCCCACAGATACGCAGTATTTT.

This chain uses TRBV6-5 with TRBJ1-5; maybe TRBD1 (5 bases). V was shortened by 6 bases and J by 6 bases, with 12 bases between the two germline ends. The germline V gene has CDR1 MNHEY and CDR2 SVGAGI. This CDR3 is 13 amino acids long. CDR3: CASRAGFGQPQHF. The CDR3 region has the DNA TGTGCCAGCAGGGCAGGGTTTGGTCAGCCCCAGCATTTT.

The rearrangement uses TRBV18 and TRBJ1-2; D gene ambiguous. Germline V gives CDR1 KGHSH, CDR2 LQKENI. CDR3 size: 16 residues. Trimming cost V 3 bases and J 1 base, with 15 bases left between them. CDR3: CASSPTGYNLNYGYTF. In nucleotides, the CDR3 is TGTGCCAGCTCACCTACCGGGTACAATCTTAACTATGGCTACACCTTC.

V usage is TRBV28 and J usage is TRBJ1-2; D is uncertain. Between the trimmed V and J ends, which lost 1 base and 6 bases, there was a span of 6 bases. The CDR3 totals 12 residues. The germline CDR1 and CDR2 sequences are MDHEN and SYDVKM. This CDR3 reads CASSLSPHGYTF. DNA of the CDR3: TGTGCCAGCAGTTTATCCCCTCATGGCTACACCTTC.

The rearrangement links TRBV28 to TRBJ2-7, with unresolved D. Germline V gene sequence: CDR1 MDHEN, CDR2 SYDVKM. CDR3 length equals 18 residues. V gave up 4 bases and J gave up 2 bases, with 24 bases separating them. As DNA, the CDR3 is TGTGCCAGCAGTTCACTTCGTGTACCACCCCACATCCCCTACGAGCAGTACTTC. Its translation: CASSSLRVPPHIPYEQYF.

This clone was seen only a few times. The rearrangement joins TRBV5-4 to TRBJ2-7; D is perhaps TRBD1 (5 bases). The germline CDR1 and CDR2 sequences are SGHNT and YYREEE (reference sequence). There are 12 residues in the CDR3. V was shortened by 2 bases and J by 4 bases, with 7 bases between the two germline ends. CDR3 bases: TGTGCCAGCAGCTTCAGGGATTACGAGCAGTACTTC. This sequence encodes CASSFRDYEQYF.

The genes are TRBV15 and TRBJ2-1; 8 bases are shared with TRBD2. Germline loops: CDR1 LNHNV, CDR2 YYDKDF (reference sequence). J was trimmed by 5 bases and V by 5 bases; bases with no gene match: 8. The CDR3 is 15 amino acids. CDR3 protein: CATSGKRERNNEQFF. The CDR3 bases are TGTGCCACCAGCGGAAAGCGGGAGAGAAACAATGAGCAGTTCTTC.

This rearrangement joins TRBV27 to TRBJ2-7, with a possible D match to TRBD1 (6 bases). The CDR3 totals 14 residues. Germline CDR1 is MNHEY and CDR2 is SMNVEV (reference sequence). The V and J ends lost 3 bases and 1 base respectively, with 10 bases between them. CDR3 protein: CASSFGTNSYEQYF. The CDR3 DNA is TGTGCCAGCAGTTTTGGGACAAATTCCTACGAGCAGTACTTC.

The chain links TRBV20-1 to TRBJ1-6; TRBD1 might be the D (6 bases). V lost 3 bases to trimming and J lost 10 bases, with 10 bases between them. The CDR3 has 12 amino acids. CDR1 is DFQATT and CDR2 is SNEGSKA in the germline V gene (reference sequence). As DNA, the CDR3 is TGCAGTGCTAGTTCCAGGGGATCACCCCTCCACTTT. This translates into CSASSRGSPLHF.